The entry below describes one TCR beta chain. These data are taken from a study of blood T cell repertoires in COVID-19. Sequenced by immunoSEQ multiplex PCR; TCRdb stores in-frame clones only, minus some. The sample records approximately 75,000 clones, around 84% being singletons. This clonotype originated in a woman aged 45 to 65 with acute or convalescent COVID-19. The sequencing sample was made of peripheral blood.

This chain's CDR3 is CASSWKRNGGRENTEAFF. The CDR3 nucleotides are TGTGCCAGCAGTTGGAAACGAAACGGGGGGCGCGAGAACACTGAAGCTTTCTTT. The rearrangement joins TRBV6-2 or TRBV6-3 to TRBJ1-1; perhaps TRBD1 as D (6 bases). The V gene's germline CDR1 is MNHEY and CDR2 SVGEGT. The CDR3 length is 18 residues. The V end was cut by 4 bases, the J end by 1 base, with 22 bases between.